This is a list of T cell receptor beta chains from one sample in a study of CD8 T cell repertoires and HIV-1 epitope variants. This table comes from immunoSEQ multiplex PCR, and its TCRdb copy is limited to in-frame clones, with some not included. The repertoire holds approximately 2,800 clones, with roughly 69% as singletons. The antigens for these receptors are not known. The sequenced sample consisted of cultured CD8+ T cells derived from PBMCs. All receptors derive from a male donor with HIV. Both conserved end residues are part of each CDR3. The order of the fields is D gene, V gene, J gene, clone size, CDR3 protein, CDR3 DNA. D genes are given only for firm matches. Size is omitted from some rows. Given values are once, few, many or a class for expanded clones.

d_call: NA; v_call: TRBV27; j_call: TRBJ1-1; clone_size: NA; cdr3_aa: CASREDRRTEAFF; cdr3_nt: TGTGCCAGCAGGGAGGACCGGAGGACTGAAGCTTTCTTT
d_call: TRBD1; v_call: TRBV4-3; j_call: TRBJ2-7; clone_size: NA; cdr3_aa: CASSLSSGGAYEQYF; cdr3_nt: TGCGCCAGCAGCCTTAGTTCAGGGGGCGCCTACGAGCAGTACTTC
d_call: NA; v_call: TRBV7-8; j_call: TRBJ1-1; clone_size: few; cdr3_aa: CASSATQSTEAFF; cdr3_nt: TGTGCCAGCAGCGCAACACAAAGCACTGAAGCTTTCTTT
d_call: TRBD1; v_call: TRBV28; j_call: TRBJ2-4; clone_size: NA; cdr3_aa: CASRSPRGQGAKNIQYF; cdr3_nt: TGTGCCAGCAGATCGCCTCGTGGACAGGGAGCCAAAAACATTCAGTACTTC
d_call: NA; v_call: TRBV4-2; j_call: TRBJ1-2; clone_size: NA; cdr3_aa: CASSQGAGEINYGYTF; cdr3_nt: TGTGCCAGCAGCCAAGGGGCAGGGGAAATTAACTATGGCTACACCTTC
d_call: TRBD1; v_call: TRBV28; j_call: TRBJ1-1; clone_size: medium-sized; cdr3_aa: CASSPIGTGEAFF; cdr3_nt: TGTGCCAGCAGTCCCATTGGGACAGGAGAAGCTTTCTTT
d_call: TRBD1; v_call: TRBV4-1; j_call: TRBJ1-6; clone_size: NA; cdr3_aa: CASSQLGQGNSPLHF; cdr3_nt: TGCGCCAGCAGCCAACTAGGACAGGGGAATTCACCCCTCCACTTT
d_call: NA; v_call: TRBV4-2; j_call: TRBJ2-5; clone_size: NA; cdr3_aa: CASSQGIGQGDEETQYF; cdr3_nt: TGTGCCAGCAGCCAAGGTATCGGGCAGGGTGACGAAGAGACCCAGTACTTC
d_call: NA; v_call: TRBV6-5; j_call: TRBJ2-1; clone_size: NA; cdr3_aa: CASSFEGPSYNEQFF; cdr3_nt: TGTGCCAGCAGTTTCGAGGGGCCTTCCTACAATGAGCAGTTCTTC
d_call: TRBD2; v_call: TRBV6-5; j_call: TRBJ2-1; clone_size: few; cdr3_aa: CASSSSGIGYNEQFF; cdr3_nt: TGTGCCAGCAGCTCGAGCGGGATTGGCTACAATGAGCAGTTCTTC
d_call: NA; v_call: TRBV10-3; j_call: TRBJ2-7; clone_size: NA; cdr3_aa: CAISETEVSYEQYF; cdr3_nt: TGTGCCATCAGTGAGACAGAGGTTAGCTACGAGCAGTACTTC
d_call: NA; v_call: TRBV6-1; j_call: TRBJ2-2; clone_size: NA; cdr3_aa: CASSDKGETGELFF; cdr3_nt: TGTGCCAGCAGTGACAAGGGGGAGACCGGGGAGCTGTTTTTT
d_call: NA; v_call: TRBV7-2; j_call: TRBJ1-5; clone_size: NA; cdr3_aa: CASSLDGYSNQPQHF; cdr3_nt: TGTGCCAGCAGCTTGGACGGTTATAGCAATCAGCCCCAGCATTTT
d_call: TRBD1; v_call: TRBV11-2; j_call: TRBJ2-1; clone_size: NA; cdr3_aa: CASSLGQYNEQFF; cdr3_nt: TGTGCCAGCAGCTTGGGACAGTACAATGAGCAGTTCTTC
d_call: NA; v_call: TRBV7-8; j_call: TRBJ2-1; clone_size: NA; cdr3_aa: CASSLDSSYNEQFF; cdr3_nt: TGTGCCAGCAGCTTAGATAGCTCCTACAATGAGCAGTTCTTC
d_call: NA; v_call: TRBV5-4; j_call: TRBJ2-1; clone_size: NA; cdr3_aa: CASSLEGDEQFF; cdr3_nt: TGTGCCAGCAGCTTAGAGGGGGATGAGCAGTTCTTC
d_call: NA; v_call: TRBV28; j_call: TRBJ2-2; clone_size: once; cdr3_aa: CASSLMGDTGELFF; cdr3_nt: TGTGCCAGCAGTTTGATGGGGGACACCGGGGAGCTGTTTTTT
d_call: NA; v_call: TRBV7-9; j_call: TRBJ2-7; clone_size: NA; cdr3_aa: CASSPQSSYEQYF; cdr3_nt: TGTGCCAGCAGCCCACAGAGCTCCTACGAGCAGTACTTC
d_call: NA; v_call: TRBV9; j_call: TRBJ2-7; clone_size: NA; cdr3_aa: CASSVDGEYGSYEQYF; cdr3_nt: TGTGCCAGCAGCGTAGACGGAGAATACGGCTCCTACGAGCAGTACTTC
d_call: NA; v_call: TRBV4-1; j_call: TRBJ2-7; clone_size: NA; cdr3_aa: CASSQEGAGEVDEQYF; cdr3_nt: TGCGCCAGCAGCCAAGAAGGGGCGGGCGAGGTGGACGAGCAGTACTTC
d_call: NA; v_call: TRBV7-3; j_call: TRBJ1-2; clone_size: few; cdr3_aa: CASSLTGRENGYTF; cdr3_nt: TGTGCCAGCAGCTTAACGGGCAGGGAAAATGGCTACACCTTC
d_call: NA; v_call: TRBV27; j_call: TRBJ2-6; clone_size: NA; cdr3_aa: CASTSGANVLTF; cdr3_nt: TGTGCCAGCACCTCTGGGGCCAACGTCCTGACTTTC
d_call: NA; v_call: TRBV5-1; j_call: TRBJ2-3; clone_size: NA; cdr3_aa: CASSTGALTDTQYF; cdr3_nt: TGCGCCAGCTCCACTGGGGCCCTCACAGATACGCAGTATTTT
d_call: NA; v_call: TRBV5-1; j_call: TRBJ2-6; clone_size: NA; cdr3_aa: CASRGTHSDSGANVLTF; cdr3_nt: TGCGCCAGCAGAGGGACACACTCCGACTCTGGGGCCAACGTCCTGACTTTC
d_call: TRBD1; v_call: TRBV25-1; j_call: TRBJ2-5; clone_size: NA; cdr3_aa: CASSEYEGAIQETQYF; cdr3_nt: TGTGCCAGCAGTGAATACGAGGGGGCCATCCAAGAGACCCAGTACTTC
d_call: NA; v_call: TRBV13; j_call: TRBJ2-2; clone_size: NA; cdr3_aa: CASSLGGNTGELFF; cdr3_nt: TGTGCCAGCAGCTTAGGAGGAAACACCGGGGAGCTGTTTTTT
d_call: TRBD1; v_call: TRBV27; j_call: TRBJ1-5; clone_size: few; cdr3_aa: CASSEGQGNQPQHF; cdr3_nt: TGTGCCAGCAGTGAAGGACAGGGGAATCAGCCCCAGCATTTT
d_call: TRBD1; v_call: TRBV19; j_call: TRBJ1-5; clone_size: NA; cdr3_aa: CASSIGTGVRQPQHF; cdr3_nt: TGTGCCAGTAGTATTGGGACAGGGGTACGTCAGCCCCAGCATTTT
d_call: NA; v_call: TRBV28; j_call: TRBJ2-3; clone_size: NA; cdr3_aa: CASSLSGASTDTQYF; cdr3_nt: TGTGCCAGCAGTTTGAGCGGCGCTAGCACAGATACGCAGTATTTT
d_call: NA; v_call: TRBV29-1; j_call: TRBJ2-1; clone_size: NA; cdr3_aa: CSAARLVGNEQFF; cdr3_nt: TGCAGCGCCGCGAGGTTAGTGGGTAATGAGCAGTTCTTC
d_call: NA; v_call: TRBV28; j_call: TRBJ2-7; clone_size: few; cdr3_aa: CASSPGLIEDEQYF; cdr3_nt: TGTGCCAGCAGTCCCGGATTGATTGAGGACGAGCAGTACTTC
d_call: TRBD1; v_call: TRBV25-1; j_call: TRBJ2-7; clone_size: NA; cdr3_aa: CASSSDRWDRETYEQYF; cdr3_nt: TGTGCCAGCAGTAGTGACCGATGGGACAGGGAAACCTACGAGCAGTACTTC
d_call: NA; v_call: TRBV6-5; j_call: TRBJ2-7; clone_size: NA; cdr3_aa: CASSLHTSYEQYF; cdr3_nt: TGTGCCAGCAGTTTACATACCTCCTACGAGCAGTACTTC
d_call: TRBD2; v_call: TRBV10-1; j_call: TRBJ2-1; clone_size: NA; cdr3_aa: CASSESLAGSYNEQFF; cdr3_nt: TGCGCCAGCAGTGAGTCCCTAGCGGGGTCCTACAATGAGCAGTTCTTC
d_call: TRBD1; v_call: TRBV29-1; j_call: TRBJ2-1; clone_size: NA; cdr3_aa: CSVIGQGLWEKFF; cdr3_nt: TGCAGCGTGATAGGACAGGGGCTTTGGGAAAAGTTCTTC
d_call: NA; v_call: TRBV7-9; j_call: TRBJ2-7; clone_size: NA; cdr3_aa: CASSLGEGSYEQYF; cdr3_nt: TGTGCCAGCAGCTTAGGAGAAGGGTCCTACGAGCAGTACTTC
d_call: TRBD2; v_call: TRBV7-2; j_call: TRBJ2-1; clone_size: NA; cdr3_aa: CASSGLAGGKGDEQFF; cdr3_nt: TGTGCCAGCAGCGGGCTAGCGGGGGGTAAGGGAGATGAGCAGTTCTTC
d_call: NA; v_call: TRBV28; j_call: TRBJ2-1; clone_size: NA; cdr3_aa: CASSLRGTSNEQFF; cdr3_nt: TGTGCCAGCAGTTTACGGGGGACTTCTAATGAGCAGTTCTTC
d_call: NA; v_call: TRBV19; j_call: TRBJ2-1; clone_size: NA; cdr3_aa: CASSIAGALSYNEQFF; cdr3_nt: TGTGCCAGTAGTATAGCCGGGGCCCTGTCCTACAATGAGCAGTTCTTC
d_call: NA; v_call: TRBV5-4; j_call: TRBJ2-2; clone_size: once; cdr3_aa: CASSPANTGELFF; cdr3_nt: TGTGCCAGCAGCCCCGCGAACACCGGGGAGCTGTTTTTT
d_call: NA; v_call: TRBV5-5; j_call: TRBJ1-4; clone_size: NA; cdr3_aa: CASSLEGLNEKLFF; cdr3_nt: TGTGCCAGCAGCTTGGAAGGACTTAACGAAAAACTGTTTTTT
d_call: NA; v_call: TRBV7-9; j_call: TRBJ2-5; clone_size: few; cdr3_aa: CASSSTQGLETQYF; cdr3_nt: TGTGCCAGCAGCTCGACCCAGGGTTTAGAGACCCAGTACTTC
d_call: TRBD1; v_call: TRBV6-5; j_call: TRBJ1-5; clone_size: few; cdr3_aa: CATSGGVRNQPQHF; cdr3_nt: TGTGCCACATCAGGGGGCGTTCGCAATCAGCCCCAGCATTTT
d_call: NA; v_call: TRBV4-2; j_call: TRBJ2-6; clone_size: NA; cdr3_aa: CASSQEWRTTTAGANVLTF; cdr3_nt: TGTGCCAGCAGCCAAGAGTGGCGGACTACGACGGCTGGGGCCAACGTCCTGACTTTC
d_call: NA; v_call: TRBV9; j_call: TRBJ2-7; clone_size: few; cdr3_aa: CASSVSGGMDEQYF; cdr3_nt: TGTGCCAGCAGCGTGTCAGGGGGGATGGACGAGCAGTACTTC
d_call: NA; v_call: TRBV6-9; j_call: TRBJ2-6; clone_size: NA; cdr3_aa: CASSNSRLRQSRANVLTF; cdr3_nt: TGTGCCAGCAGTAATAGCCGCTTACGACAAAGTCGGGCCAACGTCCTGACTTTC
d_call: TRBD2; v_call: TRBV4-2; j_call: TRBJ2-5; clone_size: medium-sized; cdr3_aa: CASSQGGAGEETQYF; cdr3_nt: TGTGCCAGCAGCCAAGGCGGAGCGGGGGAAGAGACCCAGTACTTC
d_call: NA; v_call: TRBV7-8; j_call: TRBJ2-5; clone_size: NA; cdr3_aa: CASSLYNRGPQETQYF; cdr3_nt: TGTGCCAGCAGCCTATACAACCGTGGGCCCCAAGAGACCCAGTACTTC
d_call: NA; v_call: TRBV4-2; j_call: TRBJ1-2; clone_size: NA; cdr3_aa: CASSQDSGPVRGYTF; cdr3_nt: TGTGCCAGCAGCCAAGATTCAGGCCCCGTTCGTGGCTACACCTTC